The 29 T cell receptor beta chains below all came from one sample that was sequenced in a study of CD8 T cells in ankylosing spondylitis. TCRdb re-derived calls from the 5' RACE reads in MiXCR, one entry per CDR3 protein. The sample consists of approximately 180,000 distinct CDR3 sequences, around a sixth of them appearing once. Sequencing was performed on blood, either unsorted or a sorted T cell fraction (not recorded which). The receptor source for this set is a male donor between 5 and 35 years old with ankylosing spondylitis or in good health (not recorded which).

V gene TRBV29-1 combines with J gene TRBJ2-5; weak D call: TRBD2 (7 bases). The V gene's germline CDR1 is SQVTM and CDR2 ANQGSEA. The CDR3 consists of 18 residues. Trimming cost V 2 bases and J 5 bases, with 27 bases left between them. The CDR3 sequence is CSVETLSLRGGGRETQYF. The CDR3 nucleotides are TGCAGCGTTGAAACGCTCTCTCTCCGAGGGGGGGGCAGGGAGACCCAGTACTTC.

The genes are TRBV27 and TRBJ2-5; 13 bases line up with TRBD2. Trimming took 1 base from V and 4 from J; bases not matched to a gene: 3. This CDR3 spans 16 amino acids. In germline, CDR1 is MNHEY, CDR2 SMNVEV (reference sequence). The CDR3 sequence: CASSLYGLAGVETQYF. CDR3 coding DNA: TGTGCCAGCAGTTTATATGGACTAGCGGGAGTAGAGACCCAGTACTTC.

The CDR3 sequence: CASSQDQRGDIQYF. CDR3 nucleotides: TGTGCCAGCAGCCAAGATCAAAGAGGGGACATTCAGTACTTC. The chain carries TRBV4-2 and TRBJ2-4; either TRBD1 or TRBD2 may fit D (5 bases each). The V gene's germline CDR1 is LGHNA and CDR2 YNFKEQ. V was trimmed by 0 bases and J by 8 bases, leaving 11 bases between them. The CDR3 is made up of 14 amino acids.

This clonotype was detected many times. The rearrangement uses TRBV28 and TRBJ1-2, with a possible D match to TRBD1 (5 bases). The ends were cut back, 6 bases at V and 4 bases at J, with 15 bases in the middle. The length of the CDR3 is 14 residues. CDR1 and CDR2 (germline): MDHEN, SYDVKM. The CDR3 loop reads CASSPSRGTYGYTF. The CDR3 region has the DNA TGTGCCAGCAGCCCCTCACGAGGGACCTATGGCTACACCTTC.

Ten or more counts support this clonotype. The chain employs TRBV30 and TRBJ1-1; D is undetermined. From germline, CDR1 is GTSNPN and CDR2 SVGIG (reference sequence). This CDR3 spans 14 amino acids. Trimming shortened V by 3 bases and J by 6 bases, and 17 bases separated the two germline ends. This CDR3 is CAWRVPSRVSEAFF. Written as DNA, the CDR3 is TGTGCCTGGAGAGTCCCCTCTCGGGTCTCTGAAGCTTTCTTT.

The chain carries TRBV6-5 and TRBJ2-1, with D tentatively TRBD1 (5 bases). Trimming took off 0 bases at V and 4 bases at J, with 13 bases between the two ends. The CDR3 runs to 16 residues. CDR1 is MNHEY and CDR2 is SVGAGI in the germline V gene. CDR3 in amino acids: CASSYSKQEPYNEQFF. The CDR3 DNA reads as TGTGCCAGCAGTTACTCGAAACAGGAACCTTACAATGAGCAGTTCTTC.

This clonotype was seen at least ten times. The chain employs TRBV10-1 and TRBJ2-7; D not certain. Germline lookup yields CDR1 WNHNN and CDR2 SYGVQD (reference sequence). CDR3 length equals 16 residues. Trimming cost V 0 bases and J 0 bases, with 12 bases left between them. The CDR3 region has the DNA TGCGCCAGCAGTGAGTCCGGCAGATTTTCCTCCTACGAGCAGTACGTC. It yields the protein CASSESGRFSSYEQYV.

The gene calls are TRBV29-1 and TRBJ2-3, with D perhaps matching TRBD1 (6 bases). V lost 2 bases and J 2 bases, leaving 17 bases between the germline ends. CDR1 SQVTM and CDR2 ANQGSEA come from the germline V gene. The CDR3 totals 16 residues. The CDR3 sequence: CSVEYGTSSDTDTQYF. DNA for the CDR3: TGCAGCGTTGAATACGGGACATCATCTGACACAGATACGCAGTATTTT.

Many counts were recorded for this clonotype. The chain carries TRBV6-5 and TRBJ2-2; 13 bases match TRBD2. The CDR3 is 18 residues long. Trimming took 5 bases from V and 3 from J; bases not matched to a gene: 9. Germline CDR1 is MNHEY and CDR2 is SVGAGI. The CDR3 sequence: CASSHLPGLAGDTGELFF. Written as DNA, the CDR3 is TGTGCCAGCAGTCACTTGCCCGGACTAGCGGGAGACACCGGGGAGCTGTTTTTT.

This clonotype was seen repeatedly, ten times or more. This chain's CDR3 is CASSQDIVGNQPQHF. The CDR3 DNA is TGCGCCAGCAGCCAAGATATAGTCGGCAATCAGCCCCAGCATTTT. V is TRBV4-3 and J is TRBJ1-5; no clear D. Germline CDR1 and CDR2: LGHNA and YSLEER. Trimming removed 0 bases at V and 2 bases at J, with 8 bases between. The CDR3 has 15 residues.

This clonotype was detected many times. V usage is TRBV20-1 and J usage is TRBJ1-5, with TRBD1 matching 8 bases. The CDR3 is made up of 14 amino acids. V was clipped by 1 base and J by 5 bases; unmatched bases: 4. Germline loops: CDR1 DFQATT, CDR2 SNEGSKA (reference sequence). The CDR3 spells CSARVQGADQPQHF. The CDR3 DNA is TGCAGTGCTAGAGTCCAGGGGGCAGATCAGCCCCAGCATTTT.

There are many counts of this clonotype. The rearrangement links TRBV6-5 to TRBJ1-1; tentatively, D is TRBD1 (5 bases). There are 11 residues in the CDR3. With 5 bases removed from V and 7 bases from J, the gap between germline ends came to 8 bases. Looked up from germline, CDR1 is MNHEY and CDR2 is SVGAGI. In nucleotides, the CDR3 is TGTGCCAGCAGTCGGGGCAGTGAAGCTTTCTTT. Its protein is CASSRGSEAFF.

Ten or more counts support this clonotype. This chain uses TRBV12-3 or TRBV12-4 with TRBJ2-1, with D perhaps given as TRBD1 or TRBD2 (5 bases each). The CDR3 runs 13 residues. Trimming cost V 8 bases and J 8 bases, with 16 bases left between them. The CDR3 protein is CASVYRGAHEQFF. The CDR3 region has the DNA TGTGCCAGCGTGTATCGAGGGGCTCATGAGCAGTTCTTC.

The chain joins TRBV20-1 to TRBJ2-2; 8 positions match TRBD2. Germline values: CDR1 DFQATT, CDR2 SNEGSKA (reference sequence). The CDR3 consists of 13 residues. V lost 5 bases and J lost 5; bases outside the gene matches: 4. Here the CDR3 reads CSAALAGTGELFF. The CDR3 DNA sequence: TGCAGTGCTGCCTTAGCGGGAACCGGGGAGCTGTTTTTT.

The J gene is TRBJ2-1, the V gene TRBV20-1; TRBD1 agrees at 8 bases. This CDR3 contains 15 residues. Germline V gives CDR1 DFQATT, CDR2 SNEGSKA (reference sequence). With 0 bases clipped from V and 3 bases from J, the junction kept 4 bases outside the gene matches. The CDR3 protein is CSARDPGGVYNEQFF. The CDR3 DNA reads as TGCAGTGCTAGAGATCCAGGGGGCGTCTACAATGAGCAGTTCTTC.

The sample holds many counts of this clonotype. This sequence joins TRBV12-3 or TRBV12-4 and TRBJ2-5, with D perhaps TRBD1 (6 bases). The CDR3 totals 15 residues. Trimming took off 4 bases at V and 5 bases at J, with 17 bases between the two ends. The CDR3 region has the DNA TGTGCCAGCAGTTCAGAGCAGGGGTTAGGGGAGACCCAGTACTTC. Its translation is CASSSEQGLGETQYF.

This clonotype was seen many times. This CDR3 reads CSARGYSGSTDTQYF. The CDR3 DNA sequence: TGCAGTGCTAGAGGGTACAGCGGGAGTACAGATACGCAGTATTTT. The chain has TRBV20-1 and TRBJ2-3; TRBD2 matches at 8 bases. Germline CDR1 reads DFQATT; CDR2 reads SNEGSKA (reference sequence). The CDR3 has 15 residues. J lost 3 bases, V lost 1 base, and 6 bases had no gene match.

In its sample, this clonotype was seen many times. The chain links TRBV5-1 to TRBJ2-5; maybe TRBD1 (5 bases). CDR3 size: 14 residues. The V end was cut by 3 bases, the J end by 3 bases, with 12 bases between. Germline V gene lookup returns CDR1 SGHRS and CDR2 YFSETQ. The DNA of the CDR3 is TGCGCCAGCAGCTATCCCCAAGGGGAAGAGACCCAGTACTTC. Translated, it gives CASSYPQGEETQYF.

There are many counts of this clonotype. V is TRBV12-3 or TRBV12-4 and J is TRBJ2-1; D gene uncertain. There are 11 residues in the CDR3. The V and J ends lost 6 bases and 8 bases respectively, with 8 bases between them. The CDR3 coding sequence is TGTGCCAGCAGCAACTATGATGAGCAGTTCTTC. Translated, it gives CASSNYDEQFF.

The rearrangement uses TRBV20-1 and TRBJ1-5, with a weak D call TRBD1 (6 bases). V was clipped by 0 bases and J by 7 bases, with 13 bases between them. Germline V gives CDR1 DFQATT, CDR2 SNEGSKA (reference sequence). CDR3 length equals 14 residues. CDR3 protein: CSARDRGIGQPQHF. CDR3 in DNA: TGCAGTGCTAGAGATAGGGGGATCGGCCAGCCCCAGCATTTT.

Many counts were recorded for this clonotype. This sequence joins TRBV20-1 and TRBJ2-4; TRBD1 might be the D (5 bases). This CDR3 contains 14 residues. Deletions cut 1 base from V and 1 base from J, with 8 bases between. Germline CDR1 is DFQATT and CDR2 is SNEGSKA (reference sequence). The CDR3 region has the DNA TGCAGTGCTAGAGTTAAGGGGGCCAAAAACATTCAGTACTTC. Its translation is CSARVKGAKNIQYF.

This clonotype has ten or more counts. The genes are TRBV19 and TRBJ2-2; D might be TRBD2 (6 bases). The CDR3 totals 18 residues. Trimming left V 6 bases short and J 1 base short, with 21 bases between. Germline lookup yields CDR1 LNHDA and CDR2 SQIVND (reference sequence). The chain's CDR3 is CASRDRGFSGLNTGELFF. CDR3 coding DNA: TGTGCCAGTAGAGATCGTGGATTTAGCGGACTGAACACCGGGGAGCTGTTTTTT.

This clonotype was counted many times. CDR3 in DNA: TGTGCCAGCTCACCTGGGGGACTAGCGGGAGAGGGTGAGCAGTTCTTC. Translation: CASSPGGLAGEGEQFF. The chain has TRBV18 and TRBJ2-1, with TRBD2 matching 14 bases. Germline CDR1 reads KGHSH; CDR2 reads LQKENI. V gave up 3 bases and J gave up 9 bases; unmatched junction bases: 7. This CDR3 has 16 amino acids.

This clonotype was counted ten times or more. CDR3 loop: CSVPGTGVPGGAFF. The CDR3 nucleotides are TGCAGCGTACCCGGGACAGGGGTGCCAGGAGGAGCTTTCTTT. The chain has TRBV29-1 and TRBJ1-1; 10 bases line up with TRBD1. This CDR3 spans 14 amino acids. With V trimmed by 6 bases and J by 10 bases, 14 bases remained unmatched. Germline loops: CDR1 SQVTM, CDR2 ANQGSEA.

Many counts were recorded for this clonotype. This chain joins TRBV12-3 or TRBV12-4 and TRBJ1-2, with D possibly TRBD1 on 6 matching bases. The CDR3 covers 13 residues. V lost 7 bases and J lost 4, with 13 bases in between. This CDR3 is CASTVTGIYGYTF. Here the CDR3 DNA reads TGTGCCAGCACCGTAACAGGGATCTATGGCTACACCTTC.

This chain connects TRBV23-1 to TRBJ1-3; D possibly corresponds to TRBD1 (6 bases). TRBV23-1 is filed as an ORF, its function uncertain. CDR3 length: 18 amino acids. V was shortened by 1 base and J by 0 bases, with 16 bases between the two germline ends. CDR3 sequence (DNA): TGCGCCAGCAGTCAATTACTTCTTAACAGGGACTCTGGAAACACCATATATTTT. Its protein product is CASSQLLLNRDSGNTIYF.

This chain connects TRBV6-5 to TRBJ2-7; 13 nucleotides align to TRBD2. Germline assignment: CDR1 MNHEY and CDR2 SVGAGI. The CDR3 runs to 15 residues. The V gene end was trimmed by 6 bases and the J gene end by 4 bases; junction bases not matched to a gene: 6. The CDR3 is CASSPGTSGDYEQYF. The CDR3 nucleotides read TGTGCCAGCAGCCCCGGGACTAGCGGGGATTACGAGCAGTACTTC.

Ten or more counts support this clonotype. The chain employs TRBV20-1 and TRBJ2-2, with D unclear. CDR3 length equals 12 residues. Looked up from germline, CDR1 is DFQATT and CDR2 is SNEGSKA (reference sequence). V was clipped by 0 bases and J by 6 bases, with 5 bases between them. The CDR3 DNA reads as TGCAGTGCTAGAGATGGGCCCGGGGAGCTGTTTTTT. As protein: CSARDGPGELFF.

There are a few counts of this clonotype. This chain uses TRBV20-1 with TRBJ2-5, with D perhaps matching TRBD1 (5 bases). Germline V gene data show CDR1 as DFQATT and CDR2 as SNEGSKA (reference sequence). CDR3 length: 13 residues. V lost 3 bases and J 5 bases, leaving 13 bases between the germline ends. The CDR3 sequence: CSASPTARETQYF. In nucleotides, the CDR3 is TGCAGTGCTAGCCCGACAGCCAGGGAGACCCAGTACTTC.